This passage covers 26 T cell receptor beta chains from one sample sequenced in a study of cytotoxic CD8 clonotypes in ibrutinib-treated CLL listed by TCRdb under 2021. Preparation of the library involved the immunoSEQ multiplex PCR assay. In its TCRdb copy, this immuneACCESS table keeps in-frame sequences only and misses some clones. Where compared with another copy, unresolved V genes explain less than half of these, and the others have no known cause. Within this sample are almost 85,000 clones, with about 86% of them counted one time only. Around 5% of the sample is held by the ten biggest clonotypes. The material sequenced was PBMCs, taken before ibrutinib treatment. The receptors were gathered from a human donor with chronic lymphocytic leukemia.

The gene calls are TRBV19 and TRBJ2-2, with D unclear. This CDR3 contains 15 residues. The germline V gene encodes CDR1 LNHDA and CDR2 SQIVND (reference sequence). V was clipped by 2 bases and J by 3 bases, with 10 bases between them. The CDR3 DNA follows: TGTGCCAGTAGTATATTGGCAATGGACACCGGGGAGCTGTTTTTT. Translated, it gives CASSILAMDTGELFF.

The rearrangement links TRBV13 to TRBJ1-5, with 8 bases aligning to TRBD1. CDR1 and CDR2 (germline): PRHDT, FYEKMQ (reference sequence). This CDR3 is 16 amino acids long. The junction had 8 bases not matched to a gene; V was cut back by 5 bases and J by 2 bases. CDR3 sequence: CASSTREQGGNQPQHF. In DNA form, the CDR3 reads TGTGCCAGCAGCACCCGGGAACAGGGGGGCAATCAGCCCCAGCATTTT.

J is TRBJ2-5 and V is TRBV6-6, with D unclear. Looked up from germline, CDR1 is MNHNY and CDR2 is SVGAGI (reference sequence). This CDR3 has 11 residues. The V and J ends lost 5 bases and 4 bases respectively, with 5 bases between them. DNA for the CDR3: TGTGCCAGCAGTCCGGGAGAGACCCAGTACTTC. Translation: CASSPGETQYF.

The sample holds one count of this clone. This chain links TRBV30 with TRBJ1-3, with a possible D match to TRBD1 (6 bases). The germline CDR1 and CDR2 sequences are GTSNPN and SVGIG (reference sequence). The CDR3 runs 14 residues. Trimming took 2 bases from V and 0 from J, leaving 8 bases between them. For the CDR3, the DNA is TGTGCCTGGAGTTCAGGGGACTCTGGAAACACCATATATTTT. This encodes CAWSSGDSGNTIYF.

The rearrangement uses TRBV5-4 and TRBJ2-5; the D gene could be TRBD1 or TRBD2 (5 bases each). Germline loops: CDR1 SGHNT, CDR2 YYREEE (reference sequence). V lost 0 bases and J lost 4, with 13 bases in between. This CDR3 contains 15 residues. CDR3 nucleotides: TGTGCCAGCAGCTTGGATGTGGGGGATGGAGAGACCCAGTACTTC. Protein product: CASSLDVGDGETQYF. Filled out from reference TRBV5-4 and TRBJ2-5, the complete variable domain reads ETGVTQSPTHLIKTRGQQVTLRCSSQSGHNTVSWYQQALGQGPQFIFQYYREEENGRGNFPPRFSGLQFPNYSSELNVNALELDDSALYLCASSLDVGDGETQYFGPGTRLLVL.

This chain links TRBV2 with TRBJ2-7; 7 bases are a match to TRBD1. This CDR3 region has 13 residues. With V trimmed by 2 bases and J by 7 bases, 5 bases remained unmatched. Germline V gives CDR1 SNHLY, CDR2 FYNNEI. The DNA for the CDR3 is TGTGCCAGCAGTGAACAGGGGGTGCAGGAGCAGTACTTC. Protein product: CASSEQGVQEQYF. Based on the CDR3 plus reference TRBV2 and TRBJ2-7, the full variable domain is EPEVTQTPSHQVTQMGQEVILRCVPISNHLYFYWYRQILGQKVEFLVSFYNNEISEKSEIFDDQFSVERPDGSNFTLKIRSTKLEDSAMYFCASSEQGVQEQYFGPGTRLTVT.

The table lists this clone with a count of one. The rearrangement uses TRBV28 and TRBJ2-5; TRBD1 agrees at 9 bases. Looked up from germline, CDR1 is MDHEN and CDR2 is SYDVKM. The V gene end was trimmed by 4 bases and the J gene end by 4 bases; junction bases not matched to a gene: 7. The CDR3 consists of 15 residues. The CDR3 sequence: CASSSPGTGPETQYF. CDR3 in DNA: TGTGCCAGCAGTTCACCCGGGACAGGGCCAGAGACCCAGTACTTC.

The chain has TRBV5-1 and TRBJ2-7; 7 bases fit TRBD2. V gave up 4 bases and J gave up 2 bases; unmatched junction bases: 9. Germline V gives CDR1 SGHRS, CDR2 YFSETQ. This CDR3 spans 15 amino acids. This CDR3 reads CASSPSGGTAYEQYF. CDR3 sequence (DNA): TGCGCCAGCAGCCCCTCGGGAGGTACCGCCTACGAGCAGTACTTC.

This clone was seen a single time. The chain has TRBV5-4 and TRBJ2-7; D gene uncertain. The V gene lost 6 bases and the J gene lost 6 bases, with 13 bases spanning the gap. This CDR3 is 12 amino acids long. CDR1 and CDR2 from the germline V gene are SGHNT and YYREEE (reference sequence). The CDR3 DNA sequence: TGTGCCAGCAACCCCCCCGGGTCCGAGCAGTACTTC. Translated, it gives CASNPPGSEQYF.

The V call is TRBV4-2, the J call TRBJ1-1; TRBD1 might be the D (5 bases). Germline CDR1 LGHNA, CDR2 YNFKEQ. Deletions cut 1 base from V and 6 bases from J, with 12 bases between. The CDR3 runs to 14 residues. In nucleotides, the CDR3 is TGTGCCAGCAGCCAAGCTCATGGGGGTCCTGAAGCTTTCTTT. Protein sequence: CASSQAHGGPEAFF.

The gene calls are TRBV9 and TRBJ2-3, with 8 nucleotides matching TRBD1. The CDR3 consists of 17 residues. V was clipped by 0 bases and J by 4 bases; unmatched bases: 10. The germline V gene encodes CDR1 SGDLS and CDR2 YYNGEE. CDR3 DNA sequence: TGTGCCAGCAGCGTAGGACAGGGGCTAGACTTATCAGATACGCAGTATTTT. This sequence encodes CASSVGQGLDLSDTQYF.

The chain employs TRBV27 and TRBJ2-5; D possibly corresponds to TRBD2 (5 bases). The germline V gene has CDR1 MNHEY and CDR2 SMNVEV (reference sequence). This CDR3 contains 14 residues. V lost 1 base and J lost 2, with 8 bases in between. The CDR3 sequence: CASSLYGGQETQYF. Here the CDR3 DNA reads TGTGCCAGCAGTTTATATGGCGGGCAAGAGACCCAGTACTTC.

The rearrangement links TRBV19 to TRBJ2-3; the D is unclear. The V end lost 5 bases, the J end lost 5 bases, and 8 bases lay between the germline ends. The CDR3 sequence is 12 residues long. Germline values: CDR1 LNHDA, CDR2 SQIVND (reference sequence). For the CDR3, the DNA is TGTGCCAGTAGTCTCGAAGGAGATACGCAGTATTTT. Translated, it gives CASSLEGDTQYF.

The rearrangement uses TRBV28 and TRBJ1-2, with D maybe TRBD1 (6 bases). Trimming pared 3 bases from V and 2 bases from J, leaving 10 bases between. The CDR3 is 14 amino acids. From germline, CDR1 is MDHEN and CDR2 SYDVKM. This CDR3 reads CASSLDRTNYGYTF. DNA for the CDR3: TGTGCCAGCAGTTTGGACAGAACCAACTATGGCTACACCTTC.

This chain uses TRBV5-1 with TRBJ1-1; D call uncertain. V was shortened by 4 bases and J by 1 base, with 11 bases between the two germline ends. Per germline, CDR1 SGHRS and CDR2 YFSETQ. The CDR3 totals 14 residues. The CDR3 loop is CASSKTSENTEAFF. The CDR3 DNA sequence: TGCGCCAGCAGCAAGACATCGGAGAACACTGAAGCTTTCTTT. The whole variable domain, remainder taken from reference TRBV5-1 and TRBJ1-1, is KAGVTQTPRYLIKTRGQQVTLSCSPISGHRSVSWYQQTPGQGLQFLFEYFSETQRNKGNFPGRFSGRQFSNSRSEMNVSTLELGDSALYLCASSKTSENTEAFFGQGTRLTVV.

The CDR3 loop is CASSLEAQPQHF. Here the CDR3 DNA reads TGTGCCAGCAGCTTAGAAGCTCAGCCCCAGCATTTT. V gene TRBV7-9 combines with J gene TRBJ1-5, with D uncertain. CDR3 size: 12 residues. Between the trimmed V and J ends, which lost 1 base and 6 bases, there was a span of 4 bases. CDR1 SEHNR and CDR2 FQNEAQ come from the germline V gene (reference sequence).

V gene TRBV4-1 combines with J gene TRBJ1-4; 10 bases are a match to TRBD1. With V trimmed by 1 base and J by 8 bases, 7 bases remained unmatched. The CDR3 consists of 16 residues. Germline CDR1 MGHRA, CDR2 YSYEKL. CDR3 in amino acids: CASSQGAGQGREKLFF. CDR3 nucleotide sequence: TGCGCCAGCAGCCAAGGGGCGGGACAGGGGAGGGAAAAACTGTTTTTT.

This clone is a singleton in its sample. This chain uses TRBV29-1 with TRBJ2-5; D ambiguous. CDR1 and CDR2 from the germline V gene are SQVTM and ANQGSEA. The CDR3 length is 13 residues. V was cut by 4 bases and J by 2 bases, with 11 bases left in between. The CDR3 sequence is CSVGPRVQETQYF. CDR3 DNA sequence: TGCAGCGTTGGCCCCCGTGTTCAAGAGACCCAGTACTTC.

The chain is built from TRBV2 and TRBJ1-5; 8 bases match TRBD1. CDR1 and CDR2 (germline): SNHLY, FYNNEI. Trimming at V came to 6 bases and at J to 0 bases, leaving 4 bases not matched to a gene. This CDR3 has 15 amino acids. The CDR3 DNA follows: TGTGCCAGCAGGGGACAGGACCATAGCAATCAGCCCCAGCATTTT. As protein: CASRGQDHSNQPQHF.

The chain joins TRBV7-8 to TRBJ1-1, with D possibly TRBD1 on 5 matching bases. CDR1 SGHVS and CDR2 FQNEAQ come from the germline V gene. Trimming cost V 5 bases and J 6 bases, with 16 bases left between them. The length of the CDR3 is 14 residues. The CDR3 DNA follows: TGTGCCAGCAGCCTTCAGGGATCGGTGGCTGAAGCTTTCTTT. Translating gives CASSLQGSVAEAFF.

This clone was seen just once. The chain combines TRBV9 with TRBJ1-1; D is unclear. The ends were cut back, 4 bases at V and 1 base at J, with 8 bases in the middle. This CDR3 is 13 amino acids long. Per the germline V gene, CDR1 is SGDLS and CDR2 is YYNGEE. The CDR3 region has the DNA TGTGCCAGCAGCACCTGGAAGAACACTGAAGCTTTCTTT. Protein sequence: CASSTWKNTEAFF.

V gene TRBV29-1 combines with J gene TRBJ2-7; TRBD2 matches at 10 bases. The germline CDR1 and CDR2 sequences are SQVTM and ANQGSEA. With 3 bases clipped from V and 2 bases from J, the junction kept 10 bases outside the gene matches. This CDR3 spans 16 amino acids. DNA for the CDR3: TGCAGCGTTGACGGGCCAGGGACTAGCGAAGCCTACGAGCAGTACTTC. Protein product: CSVDGPGTSEAYEQYF.

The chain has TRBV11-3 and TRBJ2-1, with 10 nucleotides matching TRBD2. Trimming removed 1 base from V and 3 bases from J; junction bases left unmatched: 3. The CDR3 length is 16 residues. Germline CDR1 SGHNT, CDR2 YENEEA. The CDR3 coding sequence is TGTGCCAGCAGCTTAGGGACTAGCGGCTTCTACAATGAGCAGTTCTTC. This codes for CASSLGTSGFYNEQFF.

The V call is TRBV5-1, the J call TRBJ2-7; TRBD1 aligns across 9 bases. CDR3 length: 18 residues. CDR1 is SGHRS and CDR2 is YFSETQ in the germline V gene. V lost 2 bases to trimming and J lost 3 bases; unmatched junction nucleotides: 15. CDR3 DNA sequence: TGCGCCAGCAGCTTACCCCCGAACCCCGGGGGACAGGGCTACGAGCAGTACTTC. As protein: CASSLPPNPGGQGYEQYF.

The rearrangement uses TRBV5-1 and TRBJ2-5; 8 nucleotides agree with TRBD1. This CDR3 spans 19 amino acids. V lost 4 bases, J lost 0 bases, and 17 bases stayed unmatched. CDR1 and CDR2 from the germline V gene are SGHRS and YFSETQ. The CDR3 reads CASSRPGTGVWGDQETQYF. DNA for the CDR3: TGCGCCAGCAGCCGACCCGGGACAGGAGTTTGGGGAGACCAAGAGACCCAGTACTTC.

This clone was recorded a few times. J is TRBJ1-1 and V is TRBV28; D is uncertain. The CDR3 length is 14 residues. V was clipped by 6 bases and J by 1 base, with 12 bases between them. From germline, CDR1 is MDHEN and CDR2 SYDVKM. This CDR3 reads CASSEPSWNTEAFF. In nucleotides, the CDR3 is TGTGCCAGCAGCGAGCCGAGTTGGAACACTGAAGCTTTCTTT. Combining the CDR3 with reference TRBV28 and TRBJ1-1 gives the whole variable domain DVKVTQSSRYLVKRTGEKVFLECVQDMDHENMFWYRQDPGLGLRLIYFSYDVKMKEKGDIPEGYSVSREKKERFSLILESASTNQTSMYLCASSEPSWNTEAFFGQGTRLTVV.